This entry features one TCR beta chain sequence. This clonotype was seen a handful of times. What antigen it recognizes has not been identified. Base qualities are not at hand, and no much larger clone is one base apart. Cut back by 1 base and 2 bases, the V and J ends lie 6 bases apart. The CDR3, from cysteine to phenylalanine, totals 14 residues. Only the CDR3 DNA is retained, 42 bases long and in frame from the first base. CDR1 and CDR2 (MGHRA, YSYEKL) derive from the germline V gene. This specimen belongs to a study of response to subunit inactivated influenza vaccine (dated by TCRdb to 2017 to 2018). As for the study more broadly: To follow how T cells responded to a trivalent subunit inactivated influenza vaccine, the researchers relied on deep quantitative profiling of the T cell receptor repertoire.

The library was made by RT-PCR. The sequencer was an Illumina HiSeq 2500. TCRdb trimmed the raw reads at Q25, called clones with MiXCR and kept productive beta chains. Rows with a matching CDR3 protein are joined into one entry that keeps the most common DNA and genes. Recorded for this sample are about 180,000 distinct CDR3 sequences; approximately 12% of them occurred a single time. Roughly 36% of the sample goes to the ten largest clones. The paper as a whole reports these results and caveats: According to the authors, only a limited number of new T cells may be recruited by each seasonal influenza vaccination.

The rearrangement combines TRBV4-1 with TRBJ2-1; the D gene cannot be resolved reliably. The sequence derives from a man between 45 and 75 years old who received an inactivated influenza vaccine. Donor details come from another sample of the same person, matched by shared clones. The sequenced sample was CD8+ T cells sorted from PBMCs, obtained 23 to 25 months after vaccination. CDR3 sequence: CASSQGGTYNEQFF. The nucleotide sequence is TGCGCCAGCAGCCAAGGGGGAACCTACAATGAGCAGTTCTTC.